The rows below give T cell receptor beta chains drawn from one sample of a study of T cell responses to AZD1222 COVID-19 vaccine. Generated by immunoSEQ multiplex PCR, the TCRdb table keeps only in-frame clones and is missing some. The sample records approximately 130,000 clones, roughly 93% being singletons. This sample comprised peripheral blood, obtained on day 0 of AZD1222 vaccination. Receptors originate from an adult in good health. Both conserved end residues are part of each CDR3. Fields, in order: V gene, clone size, D gene, J gene, CDR3 protein, CDR3 DNA. The D gene is left open where the match is weak. A row's size may be missing; if present it is once, few, many or a size class.

V gene: TRBV6-5; clone size: -; D gene: TRBD1; J gene: TRBJ1-3; CDR3 protein: CASSSQGAMTIYF; CDR3 DNA: TGTGCCAGCAGTTCCCAGGGGGCGATGACCATATATTTT
V gene: TRBV21-1; clone size: -; D gene: -; J gene: TRBJ1-1; CDR3 protein: CASSHDLGGRDTEAFF; CDR3 DNA: TGTGCCAGCAGCCACGACCTTGGAGGGAGGGACACTGAAGCTTTCTTT
V gene: TRBV10-3; clone size: -; D gene: TRBD1; J gene: TRBJ1-5; CDR3 protein: CAISDPDRGLNQPQHF; CDR3 DNA: TGTGCCATCAGTGACCCGGACAGGGGGCTAAATCAGCCCCAGCATTTT
V gene: TRBV7-9; clone size: few; D gene: TRBD2; J gene: TRBJ2-7; CDR3 protein: CASSLGQGGAQYF; CDR3 DNA: TGTGCCAGCAGCTTAGGCCAGGGAGGGGCCCAGTACTTC
V gene: TRBV5-6; clone size: -; D gene: TRBD1; J gene: TRBJ1-2; CDR3 protein: CASSFDRDYTF; CDR3 DNA: TGTGCCAGCAGCTTTGACAGGGACTACACCTTC
V gene: TRBV27; clone size: -; D gene: -; J gene: TRBJ2-7; CDR3 protein: CASSFGPPREQYF; CDR3 DNA: TGTGCCAGCAGTTTTGGTCCACCGCGGGAGCAGTACTTC
V gene: TRBV6-5; clone size: -; D gene: TRBD2; J gene: TRBJ2-7; CDR3 protein: CAGEAGGSYEQYF; CDR3 DNA: TGTGCCGGAGAGGCCGGGGGGTCCTACGAGCAGTACTTC
V gene: TRBV19; clone size: -; D gene: -; J gene: TRBJ1-1; CDR3 protein: CASSRKGRTEAFF; CDR3 DNA: TGTGCCAGTAGTAGGAAGGGCCGGACTGAAGCTTTCTTT
V gene: TRBV30; clone size: few; D gene: -; J gene: TRBJ1-2; CDR3 protein: CAWSVGLYGYTF; CDR3 DNA: TGTGCCTGGAGTGTAGGGTTATACGGCTACACCTTC
V gene: TRBV3-1/TRBV3-2; clone size: -; D gene: -; J gene: TRBJ1-4; CDR3 protein: CASSRFNEKLFF; CDR3 DNA: TGTGCCAGCAGCCGCTTTAATGAAAAACTGTTTTTT
V gene: TRBV7-2; clone size: -; D gene: -; J gene: TRBJ1-1; CDR3 protein: CASSSWGGRTEEIF; CDR3 DNA: TGTGCCAGCAGCTCCTGGGGGGGTCGTACTGAAGAAATCTTT
V gene: TRBV7-2; clone size: -; D gene: TRBD1; J gene: TRBJ2-7; CDR3 protein: CASSRQGRSYEQYF; CDR3 DNA: TGTGCCAGCAGTCGACAGGGCCGCTCCTACGAGCAGTACTTC
V gene: TRBV29-1; clone size: -; D gene: -; J gene: TRBJ1-2; CDR3 protein: CSVERPETNYGYTF; CDR3 DNA: TGCAGCGTTGAGAGGCCGGAGACTAACTATGGCTACACCTTC
V gene: TRBV18; clone size: -; D gene: -; J gene: TRBJ2-7; CDR3 protein: CASSPNMVSTYEQYF; CDR3 DNA: TGTGCCAGCTCACCAAATATGGTCAGTACCTACGAGCAGTACTTC
V gene: TRBV18; clone size: -; D gene: -; J gene: TRBJ1-2; CDR3 protein: CASSLGHNYGYTF; CDR3 DNA: TGTGCCAGCTCACTTGGACATAACTATGGCTACACCTTC
V gene: TRBV5-4; clone size: -; D gene: TRBD2; J gene: TRBJ2-3; CDR3 protein: CASSLSGGGSDTQYF; CDR3 DNA: TGTGCCAGCAGCTTGAGCGGGGGGGGATCGGATACGCAGTATTTT
V gene: TRBV10-3; clone size: -; D gene: -; J gene: TRBJ2-1; CDR3 protein: CAISGISYNEQFF; CDR3 DNA: TGTGCCATCAGCGGGATCTCCTACAATGAGCAGTTCTTC
V gene: TRBV18; clone size: -; D gene: -; J gene: TRBJ1-1; CDR3 protein: CASSPPFKEAGPEAFF; CDR3 DNA: TGTGCCAGCTCACCACCTTTTAAAGAAGCAGGCCCTGAAGCTTTCTTT
V gene: TRBV25-1; clone size: -; D gene: TRBD1; J gene: TRBJ2-5; CDR3 protein: CASTDDRAPQETQYF; CDR3 DNA: TGTGCCAGCACGGACGACAGGGCCCCTCAAGAGACCCAGTACTTC
V gene: TRBV5-6; clone size: once; D gene: -; J gene: TRBJ2-7; CDR3 protein: CASSLAGEQYF; CDR3 DNA: TGTGCCAGCAGCTTGGCGGGCGAGCAGTACTTC
V gene: TRBV4-1; clone size: -; D gene: -; J gene: TRBJ2-7; CDR3 protein: CASSQSWGVGEQYF; CDR3 DNA: TGCGCCAGCAGCCAATCGTGGGGGGTGGGAGAGCAGTACTTC
V gene: TRBV19; clone size: -; D gene: -; J gene: TRBJ1-5; CDR3 protein: CASSGSGNQPQHF; CDR3 DNA: TGTGCCAGTAGTGGGTCGGGGAATCAGCCCCAGCATTTT
V gene: TRBV6-5; clone size: -; D gene: -; J gene: TRBJ1-1; CDR3 protein: CASSYSRGTEAFF; CDR3 DNA: TGTGCCAGCAGTTACTCGAGAGGGACTGAAGCTTTCTTT
V gene: TRBV11-2; clone size: -; D gene: -; J gene: TRBJ1-1; CDR3 protein: CASSPQVNTEAFF; CDR3 DNA: TGTGCCAGCAGCCCACAGGTTAACACTGAAGCTTTCTTT
V gene: TRBV12-5; clone size: -; D gene: TRBD1; J gene: TRBJ2-7; CDR3 protein: CASGSGTARPYEQYF; CDR3 DNA: TGTGCTAGTGGTTCAGGGACAGCGCGACCCTACGAGCAGTACTTC
V gene: TRBV5-1; clone size: -; D gene: -; J gene: TRBJ1-3; CDR3 protein: CASSLGVGTDSGNTIYF; CDR3 DNA: TGCGCCAGCAGCTTGGGGGTAGGGACGGACTCTGGAAACACCATATATTTT
V gene: TRBV2; clone size: -; D gene: TRBD1; J gene: TRBJ2-1; CDR3 protein: CARGANRGPYNEQFF; CDR3 DNA: TGTGCCAGGGGGGCTAACAGGGGCCCCTACAATGAGCAGTTCTTC
V gene: TRBV7-8; clone size: -; D gene: -; J gene: TRBJ1-2; CDR3 protein: CASSQLKGYGYTF; CDR3 DNA: TGTGCCAGCAGCCAACTGAAGGGTTATGGCTACACCTTC
V gene: TRBV19; clone size: -; D gene: TRBD2; J gene: TRBJ2-1; CDR3 protein: CASSSISGGLIYNEQFF; CDR3 DNA: TGTGCCAGTAGCTCAATAAGCGGGGGCTTAATATACAATGAGCAGTTCTTC
V gene: TRBV5-8; clone size: -; D gene: -; J gene: TRBJ1-6; CDR3 protein: CASSSSTERAPLHF; CDR3 DNA: TGTGCCAGCAGCTCCTCGACAGAAAGAGCACCCCTCCACTTT
V gene: TRBV6-1; clone size: -; D gene: -; J gene: TRBJ1-5; CDR3 protein: CASSETDSNQPQHF; CDR3 DNA: TGTGCCAGCAGTGAGACAGATAGCAATCAGCCCCAGCATTTT
V gene: TRBV5-6; clone size: -; D gene: -; J gene: TRBJ2-7; CDR3 protein: CASSSQVRSYEQYF; CDR3 DNA: TGTGCCAGCAGCTCCCAGGTGCGTTCCTACGAGCAGTACTTC
V gene: TRBV6-1; clone size: -; D gene: -; J gene: TRBJ2-7; CDR3 protein: CASSERGSYEQYF; CDR3 DNA: TGTGCCAGCAGTGAAAGGGGCAGCTACGAGCAGTACTTC
V gene: TRBV9; clone size: -; D gene: -; J gene: TRBJ2-1; CDR3 protein: CASSVELASNEQFF; CDR3 DNA: TGTGCCAGCAGCGTAGAACTAGCCTCCAATGAGCAGTTCTTC
V gene: TRBV11-3; clone size: few; D gene: -; J gene: TRBJ1-1; CDR3 protein: CASSLGRNTEAFF; CDR3 DNA: TGTGCCAGCAGCTTGGGTAGGAACACTGAAGCTTTCTTT
V gene: TRBV9; clone size: -; D gene: -; J gene: TRBJ1-2; CDR3 protein: CASSVTGANYGYTF; CDR3 DNA: TGTGCCAGCAGCGTAACAGGCGCTAACTATGGCTACACCTTC
V gene: TRBV14; clone size: -; D gene: -; J gene: TRBJ1-6; CDR3 protein: CASRSGSYNSPLHF; CDR3 DNA: TGTGCCAGCAGGAGCGGGAGCTATAATTCACCCCTCCACTTT